Presented here are 15 T cell receptor beta chains from one specimen sequenced in a study of cytomegalovirus exposure and HLA in healthy donors. Amplification used 60 Vbeta primers and 13 Jbeta primers. Assay: immunoSEQ multiplex PCR; the TCRdb copy retains only in-frame clones and omits some. The sample has some 150,000 clones, approximately 79% seen once. The source material was PBMCs. The receptors originated from a man between 18 and 29 years old in good health and CMV-seropositive.

The J gene is TRBJ2-5, the V gene TRBV6-6; 7 nucleotides align to TRBD1. V dropped 1 base and J dropped 7; count of bases not matched to a gene: 12. Looked up from germline, CDR1 is MNHNY and CDR2 is SVGAGI (reference sequence). The CDR3 sequence is 16 residues long. CDR3 loop: CASSYLGTDKTGTQYF. CDR3 sequence (DNA): TGTGCCAGCAGTTACTTGGGGACAGACAAAACTGGGACCCAGTACTTC.

The chain employs TRBV7-8 and TRBJ2-5; a weak D match, TRBD2 (5 bases). There are 14 residues in the CDR3. The V gene lost 1 base and the J gene lost 13 bases, with 19 bases spanning the gap. Germline-derived CDR1 and CDR2 are SGHVS and FQNEAQ. CDR3 nucleotides: TGTGCCAGCAGCTTAGGGCGTCAGGCAAGAAGCGGGTACTTC. Translating gives CASSLGRQARSGYF.

This chain uses TRBV5-1 with TRBJ1-1; weak D call: TRBD1 (6 bases). Germline assignment: CDR1 SGHRS and CDR2 YFSETQ. V shed 0 bases and J shed 6 bases, with 15 bases lying between them. The length of the CDR3 is 15 residues. CDR3 sequence (DNA): TGCGCCAGCAGCTTGGGGACAGCCTTTTGGTCTGAAGCTTTCTTT. It translates to CASSLGTAFWSEAFF.

The V and J genes are TRBV28 and TRBJ1-2; no definite D call. V was trimmed by 5 bases and J by 8 bases, leaving 12 bases between them. Germline V gene lookup returns CDR1 MDHEN and CDR2 SYDVKM. This CDR3 is 12 amino acids long. DNA for the CDR3: TGTGCCAGCAGTCTCGCGTGGTACGGCTACACCTTC. It is translated as CASSLAWYGYTF.

The CDR3 DNA reads as TGCGCCAGCAGCCAAGATGGGCCTGGGAACTATGGCTACACCTTC. It is translated as CASSQDGPGNYGYTF. The chain couples TRBV4-3 to TRBJ1-2, with unresolved D. The length of the CDR3 is 15 residues. The V gene's germline CDR1 is LGHNA and CDR2 YSLEER. V lost 0 bases and J 2 bases, leaving 10 bases between the germline ends.

This sequence joins TRBV14 and TRBJ2-3; 8 bases fit TRBD1. V lost 4 bases and J lost 0; bases outside the gene matches: 6. Germline V CDR1 and CDR2: SGHDN, FVKESK. The CDR3 sequence is 16 residues long. CDR3 protein: CASSLRTGFSTDTQYF. In DNA form, the CDR3 reads TGTGCCAGCAGCCTTCGGACAGGGTTTAGCACAGATACGCAGTATTTT.

This rearrangement joins TRBV4-3 to TRBJ2-7; 7 nucleotides match TRBD2. The CDR3 extends over 16 amino acids. J gave up 2 bases and V 0 bases, and 7 bases lay outside the gene matches. Germline V gene data show CDR1 as LGHNA and CDR2 as YSLEER. The CDR3 spells CASSQEGLVGAYEQYF. The CDR3 DNA sequence: TGCGCCAGCAGCCAAGAAGGACTAGTTGGGGCCTACGAGCAGTACTTC.

The chain couples TRBV7-2 to TRBJ2-3; D possibly corresponds to TRBD1 (5 bases). The CDR3 totals 15 residues. In germline, CDR1 is SGHTA, CDR2 FQGNSA. The V gene lost 7 bases and the J gene lost 4 bases, with 18 bases spanning the gap. The CDR3 bases are TGTGCCAGCACTGCAGGGCAGTTCGCCTCAGATACGCAGTATTTT. This codes for CASTAGQFASDTQYF.

This rearrangement joins TRBV7-9 to TRBJ2-7; no reliable D call. V lost 3 bases and J 4 bases, leaving 7 bases between the germline ends. This CDR3 comprises 12 residues. CDR1 SEHNR and CDR2 FQNEAQ come from the germline V gene (reference sequence). CDR3 nucleotides: TGTGCCAGCAGCTTTTCAGGTTACGAGCAGTACTTC. Protein product: CASSFSGYEQYF.

This clone has a handful of counts. The V and J genes are TRBV2 and TRBJ1-4; the D is unclear. Per germline, CDR1 SNHLY and CDR2 FYNNEI. The V and J ends lost 3 bases and 0 bases respectively, with 11 bases between them. This CDR3 is 16 amino acids long. The CDR3 reads CASSEYRDATNEKLFF. The CDR3 DNA is TGTGCCAGCAGTGAGTACCGGGATGCAACTAATGAAAAACTGTTTTTT.

V gene TRBV4-1 combines with J gene TRBJ1-5; D not resolved. V was clipped by 1 base and J by 1 base, with 8 bases between them. CDR1 and CDR2 (germline): MGHRA, YSYEKL. The CDR3 is 15 amino acids. The CDR3 sequence: CASSQATGSNQPQHF. In DNA form, the CDR3 reads TGCGCCAGCAGCCAAGCAACGGGGAGCAATCAGCCCCAGCATTTT.

V is TRBV29-1 and J is TRBJ2-7; possible D gene TRBD1, 5 bases. The V gene lost 3 bases and the J gene lost 5 bases, with 17 bases spanning the gap. The CDR3 totals 14 residues. Germline CDR1 is SQVTM and CDR2 is ANQGSEA. In DNA form, the CDR3 reads TGCAGCGTTGAGTGGACACCCGCGGCCGACGAGCAGTACTTC. Residues: CSVEWTPAADEQYF.

There are a few counts of this clone. The chain uses TRBV7-3 and TRBJ2-3; 10 nucleotides match TRBD2. Trimming at V came to 2 bases and at J to 6 bases, leaving 5 bases not matched to a gene. This CDR3 contains 15 residues. Germline V gene sequence: CDR1 SGHTA, CDR2 FQGTGA. The CDR3 bases are TGTGCCAGCAGCTTACAAGCGGGAGGGTACGATACGCAGTATTTT. Amino acid sequence: CASSLQAGGYDTQYF.

This clone was seen a few times. J is TRBJ1-1 and V is TRBV14; D gene uncertain. V lost 0 bases and J 5 bases, leaving 10 bases between the germline ends. Germline loops: CDR1 SGHDN, CDR2 FVKESK. The CDR3 sequence is 14 residues long. Here the CDR3 DNA reads TGTGCCAGCAGCCAAGATAGAGGGTTTACTGAAGCTTTCTTT. Encoded protein: CASSQDRGFTEAFF.

The chain is built from TRBV7-2 and TRBJ2-7, with 10 bases aligning to TRBD1. CDR1 and CDR2 from the germline V gene are SGHTA and FQGNSA. The CDR3 extends over 17 amino acids. V lost 0 bases and J lost 3; bases outside the gene matches: 8. The CDR3 protein is CASSLAYSGQGNYEQYF. CDR3 sequence (DNA): TGTGCCAGCAGCTTAGCATACTCGGGACAGGGGAACTACGAGCAGTACTTC.